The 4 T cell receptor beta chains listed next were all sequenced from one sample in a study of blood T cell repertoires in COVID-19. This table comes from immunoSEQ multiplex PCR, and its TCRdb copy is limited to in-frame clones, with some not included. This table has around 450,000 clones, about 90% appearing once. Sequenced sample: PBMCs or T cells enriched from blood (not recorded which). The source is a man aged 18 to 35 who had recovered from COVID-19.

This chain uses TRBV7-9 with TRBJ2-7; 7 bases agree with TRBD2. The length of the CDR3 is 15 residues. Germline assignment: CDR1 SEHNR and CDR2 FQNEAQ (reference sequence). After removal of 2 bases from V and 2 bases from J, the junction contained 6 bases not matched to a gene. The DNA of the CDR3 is TGTGCCAGCAGCTTAAAAGCGGGGAGCACCTACGAGCAGTACTTC. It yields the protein CASSLKAGSTYEQYF.

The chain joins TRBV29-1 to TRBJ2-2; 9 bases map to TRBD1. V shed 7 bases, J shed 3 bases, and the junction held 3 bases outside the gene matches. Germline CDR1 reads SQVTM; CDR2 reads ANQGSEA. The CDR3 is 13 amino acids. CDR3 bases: TGCAGCGGGGGACAGGGAGACACCGGGGAGCTGTTTTTT. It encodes CSGGQGDTGELFF.

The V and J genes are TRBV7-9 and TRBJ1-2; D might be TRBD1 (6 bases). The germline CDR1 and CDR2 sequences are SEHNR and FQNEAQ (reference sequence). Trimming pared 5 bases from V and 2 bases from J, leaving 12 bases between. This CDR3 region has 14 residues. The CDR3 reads CASSGPGQNYGYTF. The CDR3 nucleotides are TGTGCCAGCAGCGGTCCCGGACAGAACTATGGCTACACCTTC.

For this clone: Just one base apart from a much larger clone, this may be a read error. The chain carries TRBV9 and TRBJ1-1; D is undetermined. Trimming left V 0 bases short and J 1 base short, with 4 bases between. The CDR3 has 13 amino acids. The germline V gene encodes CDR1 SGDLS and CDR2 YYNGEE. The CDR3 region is CASSVEQNTEAFF. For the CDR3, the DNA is TGTGCCAGCAGCGTAGAACAGAACACTGAAGCTTTCTTT.